A single sample is the source of the 20 T cell receptor beta chains below, sequenced in a study of cytomegalovirus exposure and HLA in healthy donors. PCR amplification relied on 60 Vbeta primers (plus 13 Jbeta primers). Produced via immunoSEQ multiplex PCR; TCRdb's table is partial and in-frame only. The sample has 150,000 to 200,000 clones, about 85% seen once. Sample: PBMCs. These receptors were taken from a man aged 45 to 65 in good health and CMV-seronegative.

The chain couples TRBV4-1 to TRBJ2-5; D ambiguous. The ends were cut back, 0 bases at V and 4 bases at J, with 12 bases in the middle. Germline CDR1 MGHRA, CDR2 YSYEKL. The CDR3 loop spans 15 amino acids. The CDR3 spells CASSQELARRETQYF. The DNA of the CDR3 is TGCGCCAGCAGCCAAGAGTTGGCTAGACGAGAGACCCAGTACTTC.

A word on this clone: One junction end does not reproduce the germline sequence, and a read error may be involved. The V call is TRBV7-9, the J call TRBJ1-6; 9 nucleotides agree with TRBD1. Germline CDR1 and CDR2: SEHNR and FQNEAQ (reference sequence). The CDR3 is made up of 14 amino acids. The CDR3 DNA sequence: TGTTCCAGCAGCCAGGGACAGGGTATCTCACCCCTCCACTTT. Its translation: CSSSQGQGISPLHF.

The rearrangement uses TRBV7-2 and TRBJ1-5, with D maybe TRBD1 (6 bases). Germline V gene data show CDR1 as SGHTA and CDR2 as FQGNSA. The CDR3 runs to 14 residues. V was clipped by 8 bases and J by 5 bases, with 16 bases between them. CDR3 amino acids: CASAQGGGDQPQHF. CDR3 DNA sequence: TGTGCCAGCGCCCAAGGGGGAGGGGATCAGCCCCAGCATTTT. Complete variable domain (other parts from reference TRBV7-2 and TRBJ1-5): GAGVSQSPSNKVTEKGKDVELRCDPISGHTALYWYRQSLGQGLEFLIYFQGNSAPDKSGLPSDRFSAERTGGSVSTLTIQRTQQEDSAVYLCASAQGGGDQPQHFGDGTRLSIL.

The chain uses TRBV28 and TRBJ1-5; D is undetermined. The V end was cut by 2 bases, the J end by 0 bases, with 8 bases between. CDR3 length equals 15 residues. Germline V gene lookup returns CDR1 MDHEN and CDR2 SYDVKM. As DNA, the CDR3 is TGTGCCAGCAGTTTAGGTCTCTATAGCAATCAGCCCCAGCATTTT. It specifies CASSLGLYSNQPQHF.

J is TRBJ2-7 and V is TRBV7-9; D possibly corresponds to TRBD1 (6 bases). V gave up 5 bases and J gave up 3 bases, with 11 bases separating them. Germline lookup yields CDR1 SEHNR and CDR2 FQNEAQ (reference sequence). The CDR3 spans 13 residues. The CDR3 reads CASSPRDNYEQYF. The CDR3 DNA reads TGTGCCAGCAGCCCCCGGGACAACTACGAGCAGTACTTC.

This rearrangement joins TRBV27 to TRBJ1-1; a weak D match, TRBD1 (6 bases). CDR1 MNHEY and CDR2 SMNVEV come from the germline V gene (reference sequence). V was clipped by 5 bases and J by 1 base, with 11 bases between them. The CDR3 contains 14 residues. Here the CDR3 DNA reads TGTGCCAGCAGTCCAAGGGGGACGAACACTGAAGCTTTCTTT. This codes for CASSPRGTNTEAFF.

This rearrangement joins TRBV19 to TRBJ1-2; perhaps TRBD1 as D (6 bases). This CDR3 comprises 14 residues. Per the germline V gene, CDR1 is LNHDA and CDR2 is SQIVND (reference sequence). The V end was cut by 6 bases, the J end by 3 bases, with 14 bases between. The CDR3 sequence is CASRQDRADYGYTF. In DNA, the CDR3 is TGTGCCAGTAGGCAGGACAGAGCAGACTATGGCTACACCTTC. The full variable domain, in which reference TRBV19 and TRBJ1-2 provide the parts outside the CDR3, is DGGITQSPKYLFRKEGQNVTLSCEQNLNHDAMYWYRQDPGQGLRLIYYSQIVNDFQKGDIAEGYSVSREKKESFPLTVTSAQKNPTAFYLCASRQDRADYGYTFGSGTRLTVV.

CDR3 nucleotides: TGTGCCAGCAGCTCAGCCCTTAGTGCAACTAATGAAAAACTGTTTTTT. This encodes CASSSALSATNEKLFF. The chain recombines TRBV7-9 with TRBJ1-4; D uncertain. The CDR3 covers 16 residues. Germline assignment: CDR1 SEHNR and CDR2 FQNEAQ (reference sequence). With 4 bases removed from V and 0 bases from J, the gap between germline ends came to 12 bases.

This chain joins TRBV19 and TRBJ2-1; D is possibly TRBD1 (6 bases). Germline V gene data show CDR1 as LNHDA and CDR2 as SQIVND (reference sequence). V was cut by 6 bases and J by 10 bases, with 16 bases left in between. The length of the CDR3 is 13 residues. The DNA of the CDR3 is TGTGCCAGTAGAGATGTAGGGACACCCGAGCAGTTCTTC. It encodes CASRDVGTPEQFF.

The genes are TRBV5-6 and TRBJ1-3; D gene uncertain. CDR1 is SGHDT, CDR2 YYEEEE, per germline. Deletions cut 2 bases from V and 1 base from J, with 4 bases between. This CDR3 spans 13 amino acids. The CDR3 protein is CASSFQSGNTIYF. As DNA, the CDR3 is TGTGCCAGCAGCTTCCAATCTGGAAACACCATATATTTT.

This clone appeared a few times. The rearrangement joins TRBV30 to TRBJ1-6; 7 bases are shared with TRBD1. This CDR3 comprises 14 residues. Per the germline V gene, CDR1 is GTSNPN and CDR2 is SVGIG (reference sequence). V gave up 7 bases and J gave up 7 bases; unmatched junction bases: 10. For the CDR3, the DNA is TGTGCCTTACAGGGGCAACTAGAAAATTCACCCCTCCACTTT. The encoded protein is CALQGQLENSPLHF.

V gene TRBV5-1 combines with J gene TRBJ1-2, with no clear D. Between the trimmed V and J ends, which lost 1 base and 1 base, there was a span of 5 bases. CDR1 is SGHRS and CDR2 is YFSETQ in the germline V gene. The CDR3 is 13 amino acids. In nucleotides, the CDR3 is TGCGCCAGCAGCTTGTGGAGTAACTATGGCTACACCTTC. This encodes CASSLWSNYGYTF.

The CDR3 loop is CAISELPNTGELFF. For the CDR3, the DNA is TGTGCCATCAGTGAACTACCGAACACCGGGGAGCTGTTTTTT. The chain couples TRBV10-3 to TRBJ2-2; D not resolved. Germline lookup yields CDR1 ENHRY and CDR2 SYGVKD. This CDR3 has 14 amino acids. V was trimmed by 3 bases and J by 0 bases, leaving 5 bases between them.

V gene TRBV29-1 combines with J gene TRBJ2-5; 9 nucleotides line up with TRBD2. Looked up from germline, CDR1 is SQVTM and CDR2 is ANQGSEA. J gave up 2 bases and V 4 bases, and 5 bases lay outside the gene matches. This CDR3 has 14 amino acids. CDR3 in amino acids: CSVVLAGRQETQYF. The CDR3 bases are TGCAGCGTTGTTCTAGCGGGGCGGCAAGAGACCCAGTACTTC.

The sample holds one count of this clone. CDR3: CASSLVASGGAGNEQFF. The DNA for the CDR3 is TGTGCCAGCAGCTTAGTCGCTAGCGGGGGGGCCGGAAATGAGCAGTTCTTC. The chain is built from TRBV7-6 and TRBJ2-1, with 12 bases fitting TRBD2. The CDR3 runs 17 residues. J lost 7 bases, V lost 1 base, and 8 bases had no gene match. Germline CDR1 reads SGHVS; CDR2 reads FNYEAQ.

The chain uses TRBV5-5 and TRBJ2-7, with 10 bases aligning to TRBD1. J lost 2 bases, V lost 4 bases, and 6 bases had no gene match. Germline V gene lookup returns CDR1 SGHKS and CDR2 YYEKEE (reference sequence). CDR3 length equals 15 residues. The CDR3 region has the DNA TGTGCCAGCAGCCGATGGACAGGGGGGACCTACGAGCAGTACTTC. Translation: CASSRWTGGTYEQYF. The full variable domain, in which reference TRBV5-5 and TRBJ2-7 provide the parts outside the CDR3, is DAGVTQSPTHLIKTRGQQVTLRCSPISGHKSVSWYQQVLGQGPQFIFQYYEKEERGRGNFPDRFSARQFPNYSSELNVNALLLGDSALYLCASSRWTGGTYEQYFGPGTRLTVT.

The chain is built from TRBV23-1 and TRBJ1-3, with 7 positions matching TRBD1. TRBV23-1 is classed as an ORF, of uncertain function. The CDR3 sequence is 17 residues long. Trimming at V came to 4 bases and at J to 4 bases, leaving 13 bases not matched to a gene. CDR3 sequence: CASSLNGGGASGNTIYF. The CDR3 nucleotides read TGCGCCAGCAGTCTTAATGGAGGGGGCGCCTCAGGAAACACCATATATTTT.

The chain couples TRBV13 to TRBJ2-5; the match to TRBD1 covers 8 bases. The J call may be wrong; the DNA end is better matched by TRBJ2-7. The CDR3 is made up of 15 amino acids. Germline V CDR1 and CDR2: PRHDT, FYEKMQ (reference sequence). In nucleotides, the CDR3 is TGTGCCAGCAGCTTAGGAGGACAGGGTCCCCACGAGCAGTACTTC. It translates to CASSLGGQGPHEQYF.

The chain combines TRBV5-6 with TRBJ2-2, with 10 positions matching TRBD2. The germline CDR1 and CDR2 sequences are SGHDT and YYEEEE. J lost 8 bases, V lost 1 base, and 8 bases had no gene match. The CDR3 is 16 residues long. CDR3 nucleotides: TGTGCCAGCAGCTTGACTAGCGGGGTCCGGAGGGGGGAGCTGTTTTTT. Translated: CASSLTSGVRRGELFF.

The V and J genes are TRBV5-6 and TRBJ2-1; 9 bases match TRBD1. V lost 1 base and J lost 8; bases outside the gene matches: 4. Looked up from germline, CDR1 is SGHDT and CDR2 is YYEEEE. This CDR3 spans 14 amino acids. The CDR3 reads CASSLTGGIYEQFF. The CDR3 nucleotides read TGTGCCAGCAGCTTGACAGGGGGCATCTATGAGCAGTTCTTC.